The 27 T cell receptor beta chains in this list originate from one sample, sequenced in a study of T-cell memory formation after mild COVID-19. One entry per CDR3 protein results from TCRdb running MiXCR on the 5' RACE reads. This sample has 300,000 to 400,000 distinct CDR3 sequences, with less than 20% found just once. The sequencing input was PBMCs or a T cell subset sorted from them (not recorded which). The receptors shown here come from a man aged 18 to 30 who had mild COVID-19 (a few samples of this study predate the infection). Cell type and time point are not known.

This clonotype was counted ten times or more. The CDR3 bases are TGCGCCAGCAGCCAAGACGGATTCCGGACTAGCGGGGGGTTCAGCTCCTACGAGCAGTACTTC. This sequence encodes CASSQDGFRTSGGFSSYEQYF. The chain couples TRBV4-1 to TRBJ2-7, with 14 bases identical to TRBD2. J was trimmed by 0 bases and V by 0 bases; bases with no gene match: 13. This CDR3 contains 21 residues. Germline V gives CDR1 MGHRA, CDR2 YSYEKL.

This clonotype was detected a few times. J is TRBJ1-5 and V is TRBV6-2 or TRBV6-3; D might be TRBD1 (6 bases). This CDR3 has 15 amino acids. CDR1 is MNHEY, CDR2 SVGEGT, per germline. The ends were cut back, 1 base at V and 6 bases at J, with 13 bases in the middle. The CDR3 DNA reads TGTGCCAGCAGTTACTTTACAGGGCCAGTTCAGCCCCAGCATTTT. Protein: CASSYFTGPVQPQHF.

The genes are TRBV6-5 and TRBJ2-3; TRBD1 matches at 7 bases. Germline-derived CDR1 and CDR2 are MNHEY and SVGAGI. V shed 2 bases, J shed 6 bases, and the junction held 5 bases outside the gene matches. There are 14 residues in the CDR3. The chain's CDR3 is CASSYGRGWDTQYF. Here the CDR3 DNA reads TGTGCCAGCAGTTACGGCAGGGGGTGGGATACGCAGTATTTT.

The chain has TRBV6-2 or TRBV6-3 and TRBJ1-2, with D unclear. Germline loops: CDR1 MNHEY, CDR2 SVGEGT. There are 11 residues in the CDR3. V was cut by 0 bases and J by 6 bases, with 2 bases left in between. In nucleotides, the CDR3 is TGTGCCAGCAGTTACTCGAATGGCTACACCTTC. Its translation: CASSYSNGYTF.

The chain recombines TRBV11-1 with TRBJ2-3, with 8 bases matching TRBD2. The germline V gene has CDR1 SGHAT and CDR2 FQDESV (reference sequence). This CDR3 has 18 amino acids. V shed 3 bases and J 1 base; nucleotides not matched to a gene: 12. The DNA of the CDR3 is TGTGCCAGCAGCTTTCCTACGGGGGGGCCGTTTGGCACAGATACGCAGTATTTT. This encodes CASSFPTGGPFGTDTQYF.

The chain is built from TRBV15 and TRBJ2-3; D might be TRBD1 (6 bases). Germline V gene sequence: CDR1 LNHNV, CDR2 YYDKDF (reference sequence). The V end lost 2 bases, the J end lost 0 bases, and 18 bases lay between the germline ends. CDR3 length: 18 residues. CDR3 protein: CATSRSLDRSFSTDTQYF. The CDR3 DNA sequence: TGTGCCACCAGCAGATCTCTGGACAGATCCTTTAGCACAGATACGCAGTATTTT.

Only a few counts were recorded for this clonotype. V usage is TRBV3-1 and J usage is TRBJ1-4; possible D gene TRBD1, 5 bases. CDR3 length: 16 amino acids. The V gene lost 4 bases and the J gene lost 3 bases, with 15 bases spanning the gap. CDR1 is LGHDT, CDR2 YNNKEL, per germline (reference sequence). For the CDR3, the DNA is TGTGCCAGCAGCCCCTATCCCCGCAGGGCTAATGAAAAACTGTTTTTT. It is translated as CASSPYPRRANEKLFF.

This chain connects TRBV12-3 or TRBV12-4 to TRBJ2-3, with TRBD2 matching 10 bases. The CDR3 has 16 residues. The V gene end was trimmed by 6 bases and the J gene end by 3 bases; junction bases not matched to a gene: 9. In DNA, the CDR3 is TGTGCCAGCAGGCGCCGAGGACTAGCGGATACAGATACGCAGTATTTT. It codes for CASRRRGLADTDTQYF.

This clonotype was seen ten or more times. This chain links TRBV4-3 with TRBJ2-7, with a possible D match to TRBD1 (5 bases). This CDR3 spans 13 amino acids. The ends were cut back, 1 base at V and 1 base at J, with 5 bases in the middle. The germline gives CDR1 LGHNA, CDR2 YSLEER. This CDR3 is CASSQGTSYEQYV. In DNA, the CDR3 is TGCGCCAGCAGCCAAGGGACATCCTACGAGCAGTACGTC.

The J gene is TRBJ2-5, the V gene TRBV18, with 9 bases lining up with TRBD1. This CDR3 spans 15 amino acids. From germline, CDR1 is KGHSH and CDR2 LQKENI. Losses at the gene ends were 1 base for V and 1 base for J; bases not matched to a gene: 1. The CDR3 reads CASSPRTGVQETQYF. Written as DNA, the CDR3 is TGTGCCAGCTCACCACGGACAGGGGTCCAAGAGACCCAGTACTTC.

The rearrangement uses TRBV20-1 and TRBJ1-4, with D uncertain. The germline CDR1 and CDR2 sequences are DFQATT and SNEGSKA (reference sequence). The V gene lost 2 bases and the J gene lost 4 bases, with 8 bases spanning the gap. This CDR3 is built from 13 residues. CDR3 amino acids: CSARSSYNEKLFF. CDR3 nucleotide sequence: TGCAGTGCTAGAAGTTCCTATAATGAAAAACTGTTTTTT.

The V and J genes are TRBV30 and TRBJ2-2; no firm D call. V shed 1 base and J shed 3 bases, with 9 bases lying between them. The length of the CDR3 is 14 residues. Germline V CDR1 and CDR2: GTSNPN, SVGIG (reference sequence). CDR3 amino acids: CAWSGIWDTGELFF. CDR3 sequence (DNA): TGTGCCTGGAGTGGTATTTGGGACACCGGGGAGCTGTTTTTT.

The table lists this clonotype with a few counts. The J gene is TRBJ2-7, the V gene TRBV4-3; D possibly corresponds to TRBD1 (5 bases). In germline, CDR1 is LGHNA, CDR2 YSLEER. Trimming cost V 4 bases and J 1 base, with 14 bases left between them. This CDR3 region has 15 residues. The CDR3 sequence is CASSPVGAPSYEQYF. In DNA, the CDR3 is TGCGCCAGCAGCCCCGTTGGGGCCCCATCCTACGAGCAGTACTTC.

The gene calls are TRBV6-6 and TRBJ1-1; D call uncertain. The CDR3 sequence is 13 residues long. With 5 bases removed from V and 5 bases from J, the gap between germline ends came to 12 bases. Germline V CDR1 and CDR2: MNHNY, SVGAGI (reference sequence). As DNA, the CDR3 is TGTGCCAGCAGTCGTGAAAGGGCGACTGAAGCTTTCTTT. Protein: CASSRERATEAFF.

This clonotype appeared a few times. V and J are TRBV7-8 and TRBJ1-1; D may be TRBD1 (5 bases). Germline V gives CDR1 SGHVS, CDR2 FQNEAQ. CDR3 length equals 13 residues. V lost 6 bases and J lost 6, with 14 bases in between. Written as DNA, the CDR3 is TGTGCCAGCAGTCCGACCGGCAGGGCTGAAGCTTTCTTT. Encoded protein: CASSPTGRAEAFF.

This clonotype was seen only a few times. The gene calls are TRBV12-3 or TRBV12-4 and TRBJ1-6; tentative D call: TRBD1 (6 bases). Trimming shortened V by 5 bases and J by 6 bases, and 11 bases separated the two germline ends. This CDR3 is built from 14 residues. This chain's CDR3 is CASSPTGFNSPLHF. The CDR3 region has the DNA TGTGCCAGCAGTCCAACAGGGTTTAATTCACCCCTCCACTTT.

This clonotype was counted only a few times. This chain uses TRBV11-2 with TRBJ2-5, with 14 bases identical to TRBD2. CDR1 is SGHAT, CDR2 FQNNGV, per germline. Trimming took 6 bases from V and 7 from J; bases not matched to a gene: 7. CDR3 size: 15 residues. CDR3 in DNA: TGTGCCAGCAGACGTACCGGGACTAGCGGGGGGACCCAGTACTTC. Its translation is CASRRTGTSGGTQYF. Looking up the rest from reference TRBV11-2 and TRBJ2-5 gives the full variable domain: EAGVAQSPRYKIIEKRQSVAFWCNPISGHATLYWYQQILGQGPKLLIQFQNNGVVDDSQLPKDRFSAERLKGVDSTLKIQPAKLEDSAVYLCASRRTGTSGGTQYFGPGTRLLVL.

This chain joins TRBV6-2 or TRBV6-3 and TRBJ2-7; TRBD1 agrees at 7 bases. CDR1 MNHEY and CDR2 SVGEGT come from the germline V gene. The junction had 3 bases not matched to a gene; V was cut back by 7 bases and J by 0 bases. The CDR3 runs to 13 residues. Here the CDR3 reads CASKGAYSYEQYV. The CDR3 DNA is TGTGCCAGCAAGGGGGCCTACTCCTACGAGCAGTACGTC.

This clonotype was observed a few times. The V and J genes are TRBV7-9 and TRBJ2-1; D is unresolved. Germline CDR1 SEHNR, CDR2 FQNEAQ (reference sequence). The CDR3 sequence is 13 residues long. CDR3: CATASLIGNEQFF. The CDR3 DNA is TGTGCTACGGCCAGCCTCATCGGGAATGAGCAGTTCTTC.

V is TRBV27 and J is TRBJ1-5, with TRBD1 matching over 11 bases. The CDR3 contains 13 residues. The junction had 4 bases not matched to a gene; V was cut back by 8 bases and J by 7 bases. The germline CDR1 and CDR2 sequences are MNHEY and SMNVEV (reference sequence). CDR3 loop: CASGQGAKQPQHF. The CDR3 nucleotides are TGTGCCAGCGGACAGGGGGCAAAGCAGCCCCAGCATTTT.

The CDR3 nucleotides read TGTGCCAGCAGCCTAAGGCCGACTGCCGGGAGCAATCAGCCCCAGCATTTT. It is translated as CASSLRPTAGSNQPQHF. J is TRBJ1-5 and V is TRBV7-6; D unresolved. This CDR3 spans 17 amino acids. CDR1 and CDR2 from the germline V gene are SGHVS and FNYEAQ. V gave up 5 bases and J gave up 1 base, with 18 bases separating them.

The chain carries TRBV28 and TRBJ1-2; 9 bases are a match to TRBD1. V trimming: 6 bases; J trimming: 2 bases; junction bases outside the gene matches: 7. This CDR3 comprises 15 residues. Germline V gives CDR1 MDHEN, CDR2 SYDVKM. CDR3 in amino acids: CASSRPGQGNYGYTF. Here the CDR3 DNA reads TGTGCCAGCAGCCGCCCGGGACAGGGAAACTATGGCTACACCTTC.

This clonotype was detected many times. V is TRBV5-4 and J is TRBJ2-1, with TRBD1 matching over 7 bases. Germline V gene lookup returns CDR1 SGHNT and CDR2 YYREEE (reference sequence). J was trimmed by 2 bases and V by 2 bases; bases with no gene match: 7. This CDR3 has 16 residues. The CDR3 region is CASSLRQGSTYNEQFF. The DNA for the CDR3 is TGTGCCAGCAGCTTAAGACAGGGCAGCACCTACAATGAGCAGTTCTTC.

The chain joins TRBV11-2 to TRBJ1-2; 7 bases are a match to TRBD1. Germline V CDR1 and CDR2: SGHAT, FQNNGV. J gave up 10 bases and V 6 bases, and 5 bases lay outside the gene matches. CDR3 length: 11 residues. The CDR3 DNA sequence: TGTGCCAGCAGAGGGACAGCTCACTACACCTTC. Amino acids: CASRGTAHYTF. Supplemented by reference TRBV11-2 and TRBJ1-2, the full variable domain reads EAGVAQSPRYKIIEKRQSVAFWCNPISGHATLYWYQQILGQGPKLLIQFQNNGVVDDSQLPKDRFSAERLKGVDSTLKIQPAKLEDSAVYLCASRGTAHYTFGSGTRLTVV.

The J gene is TRBJ2-1, the V gene TRBV5-1; D is perhaps TRBD2 (6 bases). The V gene lost 0 bases and the J gene lost 8 bases, with 15 bases spanning the gap. Germline values: CDR1 SGHRS, CDR2 YFSETQ. The CDR3 is 15 amino acids. CDR3 in amino acids: CASSLGEAPWDEQFF. The CDR3 region has the DNA TGCGCCAGCAGCTTGGGGGAGGCGCCTTGGGATGAGCAGTTCTTC. The variable domain in full, with the rest retrieved from reference TRBV5-1 and TRBJ2-1, is KAGVTQTPRYLIKTRGQQVTLSCSPISGHRSVSWYQQTPGQGLQFLFEYFSETQRNKGNFPGRFSGRQFSNSRSEMNVSTLELGDSALYLCASSLGEAPWDEQFFGPGTRLTVL.

This clonotype was observed a handful of times. The CDR3 nucleotides are TGCGCCAGCAGCTCGTCGGGCAGGTCGGGTGGCACTGAAGCTTTCTTT. Translated, it gives CASSSSGRSGGTEAFF. The chain recombines TRBV5-1 with TRBJ1-1; D gene ambiguous. Germline CDR1 SGHRS, CDR2 YFSETQ. This CDR3 is built from 16 residues. The ends were cut back, 3 bases at V and 4 bases at J, with 19 bases in the middle.

V and J are TRBV11-2 and TRBJ2-1; weak D call: TRBD2 (6 bases). This CDR3 contains 12 residues. The ends were cut back, 3 bases at V and 9 bases at J, with 9 bases in the middle. From germline, CDR1 is SGHAT and CDR2 FQNNGV. CDR3 DNA: TGTGCCAGCAGCTTGGGAGGCTTTGAGCAGTTCTTC. Its translation is CASSLGGFEQFF.